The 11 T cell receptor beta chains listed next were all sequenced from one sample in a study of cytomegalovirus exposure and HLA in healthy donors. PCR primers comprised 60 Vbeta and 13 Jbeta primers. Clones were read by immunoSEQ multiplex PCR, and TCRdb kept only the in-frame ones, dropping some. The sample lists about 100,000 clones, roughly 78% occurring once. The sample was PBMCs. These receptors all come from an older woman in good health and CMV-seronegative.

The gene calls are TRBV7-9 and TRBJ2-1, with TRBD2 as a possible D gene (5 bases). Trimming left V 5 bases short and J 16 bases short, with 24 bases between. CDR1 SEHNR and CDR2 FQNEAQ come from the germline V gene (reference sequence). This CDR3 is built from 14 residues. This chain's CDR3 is CASSLIGLALFFFF. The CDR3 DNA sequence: TGTGCCAGCAGCCTCATTGGGCTAGCCTTATTTTTCTTCTTC.

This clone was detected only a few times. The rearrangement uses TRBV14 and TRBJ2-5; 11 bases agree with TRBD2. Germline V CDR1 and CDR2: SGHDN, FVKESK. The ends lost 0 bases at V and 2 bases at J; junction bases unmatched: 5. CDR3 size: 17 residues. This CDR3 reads CASSQETRLAGQETQYF. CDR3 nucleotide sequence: TGTGCCAGCAGCCAAGAAACCCGACTAGCGGGGCAAGAGACCCAGTACTTC.

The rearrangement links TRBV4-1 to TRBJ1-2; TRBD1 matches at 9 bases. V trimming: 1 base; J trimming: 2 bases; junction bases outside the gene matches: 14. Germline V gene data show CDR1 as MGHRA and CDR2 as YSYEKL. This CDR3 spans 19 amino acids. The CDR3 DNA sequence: TGCGCCAGCAGCCAAGTTATTAGGCTTGGGACAGGGTGGAACTATGGCTACACCTTC. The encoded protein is CASSQVIRLGTGWNYGYTF.

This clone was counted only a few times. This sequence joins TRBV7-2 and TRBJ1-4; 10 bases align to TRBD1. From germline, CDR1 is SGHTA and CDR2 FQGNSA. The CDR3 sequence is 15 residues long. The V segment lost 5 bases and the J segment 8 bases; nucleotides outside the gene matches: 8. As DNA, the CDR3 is TGTGCCAGCAGCGGTCGGACAGGGGGAAGGGAAAAACTGTTTTTT. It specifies CASSGRTGGREKLFF. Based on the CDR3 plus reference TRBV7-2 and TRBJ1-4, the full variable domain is GAGVSQSPSNKVTEKGKDVELRCDPISGHTALYWYRQSLGQGLEFLIYFQGNSAPDKSGLPSDRFSAERTGGSVSTLTIQRTQQEDSAVYLCASSGRTGGREKLFFGSGTQLSVL.

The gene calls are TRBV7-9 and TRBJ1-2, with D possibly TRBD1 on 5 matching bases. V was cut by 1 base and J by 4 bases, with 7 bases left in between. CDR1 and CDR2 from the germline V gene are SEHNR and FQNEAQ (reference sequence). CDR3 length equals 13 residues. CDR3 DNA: TGTGCCAGCAGCTTAGTAGACAGCTATGGCTACACCTTC. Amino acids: CASSLVDSYGYTF.

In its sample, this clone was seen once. The CDR3 region has the DNA TGTGCCAGCAGTTACGCCGACAGAGTCGATTCACCCCTCCACTTT. It translates to CASSYADRVDSPLHF. The gene calls are TRBV6-5 and TRBJ1-6, with a possible D match to TRBD1 (5 bases). The CDR3 loop spans 15 amino acids. The V gene's germline CDR1 is MNHEY and CDR2 SVGAGI. The V and J ends lost 2 bases and 8 bases respectively, with 13 bases between them.

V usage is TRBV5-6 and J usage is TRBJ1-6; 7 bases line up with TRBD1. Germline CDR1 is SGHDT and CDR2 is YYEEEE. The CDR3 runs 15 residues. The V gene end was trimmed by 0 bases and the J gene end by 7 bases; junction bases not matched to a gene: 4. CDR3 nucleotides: TGTGCCAGCAGCTTGGCCGGCAGGGGGAATTCACCCCTCCACTTT. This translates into CASSLAGRGNSPLHF. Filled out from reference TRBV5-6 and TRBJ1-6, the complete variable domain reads DAGVTQSPTHLIKTRGQQVTLRCSPKSGHDTVSWYQQALGQGPQFIFQYYEEEERQRGNFPDRFSGHQFPNYSSELNVNALLLGDSALYLCASSLAGRGNSPLHFGNGTRLTVT.

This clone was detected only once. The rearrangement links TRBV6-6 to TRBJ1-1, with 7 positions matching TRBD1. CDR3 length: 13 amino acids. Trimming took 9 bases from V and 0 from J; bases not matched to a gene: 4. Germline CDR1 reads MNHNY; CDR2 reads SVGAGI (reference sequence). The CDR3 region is CASWDSMNTEAFF. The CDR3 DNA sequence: TGTGCCAGTTGGGACAGCATGAACACTGAAGCTTTCTTT.

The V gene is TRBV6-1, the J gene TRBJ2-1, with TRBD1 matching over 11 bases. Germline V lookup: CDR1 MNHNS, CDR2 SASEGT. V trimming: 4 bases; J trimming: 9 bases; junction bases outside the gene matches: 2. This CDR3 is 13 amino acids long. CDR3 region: CASSGGQGGEQFF. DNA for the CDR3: TGTGCCAGCAGTGGGGGACAGGGGGGTGAGCAGTTCTTC.

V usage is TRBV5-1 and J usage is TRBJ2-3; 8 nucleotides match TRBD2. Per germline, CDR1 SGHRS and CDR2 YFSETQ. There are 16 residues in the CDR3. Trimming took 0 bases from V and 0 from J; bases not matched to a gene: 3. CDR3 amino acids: CASSLGASGSTDTQYF. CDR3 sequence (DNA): TGCGCCAGCAGCTTGGGAGCTAGCGGGAGCACAGATACGCAGTATTTT.

In DNA, the CDR3 is TGCGCCAGCAGCTTGGGATCCGACAGGGGAGGCTACACCTTC. Encoded protein: CASSLGSDRGGYTF. The chain recombines TRBV5-1 with TRBJ1-2, with 8 positions matching TRBD1. V trimming: 0 bases; J trimming: 8 bases; junction bases outside the gene matches: 6. The CDR3 runs 14 residues. CDR1 is SGHRS and CDR2 is YFSETQ in the germline V gene.